The 14 T cell receptor beta chains below come from one sample, sequenced in a study of cytomegalovirus exposure and HLA in healthy donors. The PCR was carried out with 60 Vbeta primers and 13 Jbeta primers. The table came from immunoSEQ multiplex PCR; TCRdb's copy has only in-frame clones and leaves some out. The repertoire holds roughly 130,000 clones, with 66% as singletons. The sequencing sample was made of PBMCs. These receptors all come from a woman aged 60-75 years in good health and CMV-seronegative.

The table lists this clone with many counts. V is TRBV4-3 and J is TRBJ2-1, with TRBD2 matching 8 bases. The CDR3 is 16 amino acids. CDR1 is LGHNA, CDR2 YSLEER, per germline. Unmatched junction bases numbered 11, after V lost 4 bases and J lost 6 bases. In DNA form, the CDR3 reads TGCGCCAGCAGCCGAGTTAGCGGGACCCACTCCAATGAGCAGTTCTTC. Translated: CASSRVSGTHSNEQFF.

The chain combines TRBV4-3 with TRBJ2-7, with 8 nucleotides matching TRBD1. CDR1 and CDR2 (germline): LGHNA, YSLEER. The CDR3 runs to 15 residues. V lost 1 base to trimming and J lost 0 bases; unmatched junction nucleotides: 2. In nucleotides, the CDR3 is TGCGCCAGCAGCCAAGGGACAGGGCTCTCCTACGAGCAGTACTTC. It specifies CASSQGTGLSYEQYF.

This chain joins TRBV5-1 and TRBJ2-2; TRBD1 matches at 10 bases. This CDR3 region has 15 residues. Germline lookup yields CDR1 SGHRS and CDR2 YFSETQ. V lost 0 bases and J lost 7; bases outside the gene matches: 3. The CDR3 DNA is TGCGCCAGCAGCTTGGGACAGGGGGCTTTCGGGGAGCTGTTTTTT. Translating gives CASSLGQGAFGELFF.

CDR3 amino acids: CASSEKPAGGLNNEQFF. The CDR3 coding sequence is TGTGCCAGTAGCGAAAAACCAGCGGGGGGGCTGAATAATGAGCAGTTCTTC. This chain uses TRBV19 with TRBJ2-1; 10 positions match TRBD2. Germline CDR1 and CDR2: LNHDA and SQIVND (reference sequence). V shed 6 bases and J 7 bases; nucleotides not matched to a gene: 15. The CDR3 length is 17 residues.

V and J are TRBV11-2 and TRBJ2-5; 9 nucleotides agree with TRBD2. The CDR3 is made up of 16 amino acids. The germline V gene encodes CDR1 SGHAT and CDR2 FQNNGV. The ends lost 5 bases at V and 0 bases at J; junction bases unmatched: 7. CDR3 sequence (DNA): TGTGCCAGCAGCCCGCGGGGGGGCGGGTACCAAGAGACCCAGTACTTC. Translated, it gives CASSPRGGGYQETQYF.

The V call is TRBV2, the J call TRBJ2-5; 13 positions agree with TRBD2. The germline gives CDR1 SNHLY, CDR2 FYNNEI. The CDR3 covers 15 residues. Losses at the gene ends were 8 bases for V and 3 bases for J; bases not matched to a gene: 6. The CDR3 sequence is CASSGTSGVEETQYF. CDR3 nucleotides: TGTGCCAGCTCCGGGACTAGCGGGGTGGAAGAGACCCAGTACTTC.

This chain connects TRBV11-2 to TRBJ2-1; the D is unclear. The CDR3 is made up of 15 amino acids. Germline CDR1 is SGHAT and CDR2 is FQNNGV. V shed 1 base and J shed 5 bases, with 12 bases lying between them. This chain's CDR3 is CASSLVRQTNNEQFF. CDR3 DNA sequence: TGTGCCAGCAGCTTAGTCCGGCAGACAAACAATGAGCAGTTCTTC.

The rearrangement joins TRBV7-2 to TRBJ2-2; 7 positions agree with TRBD2. With 3 bases clipped from V and 0 bases from J, the junction kept 1 base outside the gene matches. The CDR3 has 15 residues. The germline gives CDR1 SGHTA, CDR2 FQGNSA. The CDR3 nucleotides are TGTGCCAGCAGCTTGGCGGGGGCGAACACCGGGGAGCTGTTTTTT. Protein product: CASSLAGANTGELFF.

The chain recombines TRBV7-2 with TRBJ1-2; the match to TRBD1 covers 8 bases. This CDR3 has 14 amino acids. Germline V gene sequence: CDR1 SGHTA, CDR2 FQGNSA. V dropped 4 bases and J dropped 8; count of bases not matched to a gene: 9. The CDR3 spells CASSSQGDGRGYTF. For the CDR3, the DNA is TGTGCCAGCAGCTCACAGGGGGACGGTAGAGGCTACACCTTC.

The DNA of the CDR3 is TGTGCCAGCAGCTTGAGGATTAGCGGGGTAGACTACGAGCAGTACTTC. Translating gives CASSLRISGVDYEQYF. The chain recombines TRBV5-6 with TRBJ2-7, with TRBD2 matching 8 bases. Germline V lookup: CDR1 SGHDT, CDR2 YYEEEE. The CDR3 covers 16 residues. Trimming removed 1 base from V and 3 bases from J; junction bases left unmatched: 9. Full variable domain (outside the CDR3, taken from reference TRBV5-6 and TRBJ2-7): DAGVTQSPTHLIKTRGQQVTLRCSPKSGHDTVSWYQQALGQGPQFIFQYYEEEERQRGNFPDRFSGHQFPNYSSELNVNALLLGDSALYLCASSLRISGVDYEQYFGPGTRLTVT.

This clone was observed a handful of times. The V gene is TRBV6-1, the J gene TRBJ2-3, with 10 bases that match TRBD2. Germline CDR1 reads MNHNS; CDR2 reads SASEGT. The CDR3 covers 15 residues. Trimming took 5 bases from V and 3 from J; bases not matched to a gene: 5. The CDR3 sequence is CASSQLAGSTDTQYF. In DNA form, the CDR3 reads TGTGCCAGCAGTCAACTAGCGGGGTCTACAGATACGCAGTATTTT.

This clone showed up just a few times. The chain combines TRBV19 with TRBJ2-7; D uncertain. V lost 3 bases and J lost 2, with 11 bases in between. CDR3 length equals 14 residues. Per germline, CDR1 LNHDA and CDR2 SQIVND (reference sequence). CDR3 in amino acids: CASSISAVAYEQYF. The CDR3 DNA reads TGTGCCAGTAGTATCTCGGCGGTGGCCTACGAGCAGTACTTC.

The rearrangement uses TRBV19 and TRBJ1-5; tentative D call: TRBD1 (6 bases). The CDR3 length is 15 residues. CDR1 and CDR2 from the germline V gene are LNHDA and SQIVND (reference sequence). CDR3 nucleotide sequence: TGTACACGGGACACCGAGTCCTATAGCAATCAGCCCCAGCATTTT. Residues: CTRDTESYSNQPQHF.

The chain employs TRBV7-3 and TRBJ2-7; 7 bases agree with TRBD2. J was trimmed by 6 bases and V by 2 bases; bases with no gene match: 4. The CDR3 is 13 amino acids. Germline V gene sequence: CDR1 SGHTA, CDR2 FQGTGA. The DNA for the CDR3 is TGTGCCAGCAGCTTAGTGGGGGGGGTCGAGCAGTACTTC. This sequence encodes CASSLVGGVEQYF.